A selection of T cell receptor beta chains follows, all from one sample in a study of technical replicates of blood from four donors. Profiled with immunoSEQ multiplex PCR; TCRdb holds only in-frame clones, not every one. The sample contains 55,000 to 75,000 clones, roughly 89% of which appear only once. The material sequenced was PBMCs. These receptors were obtained from a human donor in good health. Some clones in this sample may be carry-over from other donors' samples. The CDR3 runs from the conserved cysteine through the conserved F or W. The D gene is left open where the match is weak. Clone size is not always given. Where it is, it says once, few, many or a class for expanded clones.

V	J	D	size	DNA	CDR3
TRBV11-2	TRBJ2-3	-	-	TGTGCCAGCAGCTTACAGGCAGGCATAGATACGCAGTATTTT	CASSLQAGIDTQYF
TRBV12-5	TRBJ2-3	TRBD2	-	TGTGCTAGTGGCGTGGGGAGGGGTGGCACAGATACGCAGTATTTT	CASGVGRGGTDTQYF
TRBV21-1	TRBJ2-3	-	-	TGTGCCAGCAGCAAATTTTTATCAGATACGCAGTATTTT	CASSKFLSDTQYF
TRBV14	TRBJ1-1	-	-	TGTGCCAGCAGAGAAGGGGACGGGAGGATGAACACTGAAGCTTTCTTT	CASREGDGRMNTEAFF
TRBV5-4	TRBJ2-2	TRBD2	-	TGTGCCAGCAGCTTGGGCACCGGTACTAGCGGGACCCCGAACACCGGGGAGCTGTTTTTT	CASSLGTGTSGTPNTGELFF
TRBV5-4	TRBJ2-7	-	-	TGTGCCAGCAGCTGGAGGGACGGCGACGAGCAGTACTTC	CASSWRDGDEQYF
TRBV5-4	TRBJ2-7	TRBD1	-	TGTGCCAGCAGGGGCCGGGACAGGGAAATAGGAGAGCAGTACTTC	CASRGRDREIGEQYF
TRBV4-2	TRBJ2-2	-	-	TGTGCCAGCAGCCCCGTCCCCCGGTCCGGGGAGCTGTTTTTT	CASSPVPRSGELFF
TRBV6-5	TRBJ2-7	TRBD1	-	TGTGCCAGCAGCCATCCGGGACAGGGAACTCACGAGCAGTACTTC	CASSHPGQGTHEQYF
TRBV6-4	TRBJ2-2	TRBD1	few	TGTGCCAGCAGTGAACAGGGGACCGGGGAGCTGTTTTTT	CASSEQGTGELFF
TRBV19	TRBJ2-7	-	-	TGTGCCAGTAGTATGCGGTTCGACGAGCAGTACTTC	CASSMRFDEQYF
TRBV15	TRBJ1-2	TRBD1	once	TGTGCCACCAGCAACCACAGGGGCGACTATGGCTACACCTTC	CATSNHRGDYGYTF
TRBV13	TRBJ2-1	-	once	TGTGCCAGCAGCTTAGTTACGGGGGGCTGGGGCAATGAGCAGTTCTTC	CASSLVTGGWGNEQFF
TRBV6-5	TRBJ1-5	TRBD1	-	TGTGCCAGCAGTCGACAGGGTACATCGGTCCAGCCCCAGCATTTT	CASSRQGTSVQPQHF
TRBV4-2	TRBJ1-1	-	-	TGTGCCAGCAGCCCCCCTGGGAGGCCCCATGGGTTCTTT	CASSPPGRPHGFF
TRBV7-9	TRBJ1-2	-	-	TGTGCCAGCAGCTTAGACAGTAACTATGGCTACACCTTC	CASSLDSNYGYTF
TRBV6-5	TRBJ2-1	-	-	TGTGCCAGCAGCGGACAGAGTGGGATGTACAATGAGCAGTTCTTC	CASSGQSGMYNEQFF
TRBV21-1	TRBJ1-6	-	-	TGTGCCAGCAGCAAGTCTTCCGGGGAGTCCTATAATTCACCCCTCCACTTT	CASSKSSGESYNSPLHF
TRBV4-1	TRBJ2-1	TRBD2	-	TGCGCCAGCAGCCCACCCCGGGCTAGCGGGGGTGGTGAGCAGTTCTTC	CASSPPRASGGGEQFF
TRBV6-5	TRBJ2-1	-	-	TGTGCCAGCAGCCCCCCGGGGGTGAATGAGCAGTTCTTC	CASSPPGVNEQFF
TRBV10-3	TRBJ1-2	-	-	TGTGCCATCAGTGATAAGACTCTTAACTATGGCTACACCTTC	CAISDKTLNYGYTF
TRBV7-6	TRBJ2-3	TRBD2	-	TGTGCCAGCAGCCTAACTAGCGGACTCACAGATACGCAGTATTTT	CASSLTSGLTDTQYF
TRBV10-3	TRBJ2-1	TRBD2	-	TGTGCCATCAGCGGACTAGCGGGAGGTAATTCCTACAATGAGCAGTTCTTC	CAISGLAGGNSYNEQFF
TRBV11-3	TRBJ1-1	TRBD1	once	TGTGCCAGCAGCTTATCCCAGGGGGCTGAAGCTTTCTTT	CASSLSQGAEAFF
TRBV11-1	TRBJ1-1	-	-	TGTGCCAGCAGCTTTAGCAACACTGAAGCTTTCTTT	CASSFSNTEAFF
TRBV5-6	TRBJ2-7	-	-	TGTGCCAGCAGCTTGTCCCGCGAGCAGTACTTC	CASSLSREQYF
TRBV5-1	TRBJ2-3	-	-	TGCGCCAGCAGCTTGGGCAGGGCTGAAGATACGCAGTATTTT	CASSLGRAEDTQYF
TRBV7-3	TRBJ2-1	TRBD2	-	TGTGCCAGCAGTTGGGGGACTAGCGGTGAGCAGTTCTTC	CASSWGTSGEQFF
TRBV5-1	TRBJ2-5	TRBD2	-	TGCGCCAGCAGCCGCGCGGGGGGGTCTCATTCCGGGGAGACCCAGTACTTC	CASSRAGGSHSGETQYF